These T cell receptor beta chains were read from a single sample in a study of low-dose radiotherapy and immunotherapy resistance in tumors. TCRdb ran MiXCR on the reads and lists one entry per CDR3 protein. The profile shows around 80,000 distinct CDR3 sequences, less than 20% of them singletons. The sample here was PBMCs, taken after low-dose radiotherapy plus immunotherapy. Receptors originate from a male donor with prostate cancer. The CDR3 runs from the conserved cysteine through the conserved F or W. The D gene is left open where the match is weak. Clone size is shown for a subset of rows, as once, few, many or a class of expanded clone.

j_call d_call v_call clone_size cdr3_aa cdr3_nt
TRBJ1-6 . TRBV11-2 few CASSLAPGQPGSYNSPLHF TGTGCCAGCAGCTTAGCACCGGGCCAACCGGGTTCCTATAATTCACCCCTCCACTTT
TRBJ2-1 TRBD2 TRBV7-2 many CASRMGGSGDNEQFF TGTGCCAGCAGAATGGGCGGGAGTGGGGACAATGAGCAGTTCTTC
TRBJ2-2 TRBD2 TRBV19 many CASSRLWTSGSGTGELFF TGTGCCAGTAGTCGGCTATGGACTAGCGGGAGTGGCACCGGGGAGCTGTTTTTT
TRBJ2-7 . TRBV25-1 few CASSEMAGKDEQYF TGTGCCAGCAGTGAAATGGCAGGGAAGGACGAGCAGTACTTC
TRBJ2-7 . TRBV27 many CASSLYGELSYEQYF TGTGCCAGCAGTTTATACGGGGAACTTTCCTACGAGCAGTACTTC
TRBJ2-6 . TRBV24-1 many CATQGDTEPGANVLTF TGTGCCACCCAAGGGGATACGGAACCTGGGGCCAACGTCCTGACTTTC
TRBJ1-2 . TRBV2 many CASSGTSPGYGYTF TGTGCCAGCAGTGGAACCTCTCCGGGCTATGGCTACACCTTC
TRBJ1-6 . TRBV6-2/TRBV6-3 many CASKRTDHNSPLHF TGTGCCAGCAAACGGACAGATCATAATTCACCCCTCCACTTT
TRBJ1-6 . TRBV12-3/TRBV12-4 many CASSFSLLSPLHF TGTGCCAGCAGTTTCTCCCTCTTGTCGCCCCTCCACTTT
TRBJ2-7 TRBD1 TRBV2 once CASRTGGLDEQYF TGTGCCAGCAGGACAGGGGGCTTGGACGAGCAGTACTTC
TRBJ2-3 . TRBV4-3 many CASSQAGRDPDTQYF TGCGCCAGCAGCCAAGCGGGCAGGGACCCAGATACGCAGTATTTT
TRBJ2-7 . TRBV20-1 many CSADGSLSEQYF TGCAGTGCTGACGGGAGTTTATCCGAGCAGTACTTC
TRBJ2-7 . TRBV7-8 many CASSLTYSGSYEQYF TGTGCCAGCAGCCTAACGTATTCGGGTTCCTACGAGCAGTACTTC
TRBJ2-5 . TRBV5-4 . CASSPGQLTRQETQYF TGTGCCAGCAGCCCTGGGCAGCTGACCCGCCAGGAGACCCAGTACTTC
TRBJ2-1 . TRBV29-1 many CSVGRSGATLPYNEQFF TGCAGCGTTGGGAGGTCAGGGGCGACCCTACCCTACAATGAGCAGTTCTTC
TRBJ1-4 . TRBV28 many CASSLTGRNEKLFF TGTGCCAGCAGTCTCACGGGTCGAAATGAAAAACTGTTTTTT
TRBJ2-5 . TRBV11-2 many CASSLLVQETQYF TGTGCCAGCAGCTTATTGGTCCAAGAGACCCAGTACTTC
TRBJ1-6 . TRBV9 many CASSGEQGGSPLHF TGTGCCAGCAGCGGGGAGCAGGGCGGCTCACCCCTCCACTTT
TRBJ1-5 TRBD1 TRBV6-2/TRBV6-3 many CASRYRDRDNQPQHF TGTGCCAGCAGGTACCGGGACAGGGACAATCAGCCCCAGCATTTT
TRBJ2-4 . TRBV28 . CASSLSSGIAVNIQYF TGTGCCAGCAGTCTCTCGTCGGGGATAGCGGTAAACATTCAGTACTTC
TRBJ2-7 . TRBV5-1 . CASSLVRDHTYEQYF TGCGCCAGCAGCTTGGTCAGGGATCACACCTACGAGCAGTACTTC
TRBJ2-7 TRBD1 TRBV29-1 many CSVRDRAYEQYF TGCAGCGTCCGGGACAGAGCCTACGAGCAGTACTTC
TRBJ2-2 . TRBV19 many CASSTQTGGGELFF TGTGCCAGTAGTACCCAAACTGGGGGCGGGGAGCTGTTTTTT
TRBJ2-7 TRBD2 TRBV2 many CASSQLANILSYEQYF TGTGCCAGCAGCCAACTAGCGAATATACTCTCCTACGAGCAGTACTTC
TRBJ2-3 . TRBV7-9 many CASSLYETGIFWQYF TGTGCCAGCAGCTTATATGAGACAGGAATTTTCTGGCAGTATTTT
TRBJ2-7 TRBD2 TRBV28 . CASSLFTSGFYEQYF TGTGCCAGCAGTTTATTTACTAGCGGATTTTACGAGCAGTACTTC
TRBJ2-4 . TRBV4-3 many CASSPGPLAKNIQYF TGCGCCAGCAGCCCTGGACCCCTGGCCAAAAACATTCAGTACTTC
TRBJ2-1 TRBD2 TRBV11-2 few CASSLNPSGIYNEQFF TGTGCCAGCAGCTTAAACCCTAGCGGCATCTACAATGAGCAGTTCTTC
TRBJ2-5 . TRBV29-1 many CSVDRQEETQYF TGCAGCGTTGATCGGCAGGAAGAGACCCAGTACTTC
TRBJ2-3 TRBD2 TRBV5-4 many CASSLRLAGSTDTQYF TGTGCCAGCAGCTTGAGGCTAGCGGGGAGCACAGATACGCAGTATTTT
TRBJ2-7 . TRBV28 many CASSSHGESPSSYEQYF TGTGCCAGCAGTTCGCACGGGGAGAGCCCGAGCTCCTACGAGCAGTACTTC